The T cell receptor beta chain under discussion was sequenced for a study of blood T cell repertoires in COVID-19. TCRdb's table, derived via immunoSEQ multiplex PCR, lists solely in-frame clones and lacks some. The data show about 160,000 clones, under 90% seen once. Germline-derived CDR1 and CDR2 are DFQATT and SNEGSKA (reference sequence). CDR3 size: 11 residues. This chain links TRBV20-1 with TRBJ2-1, with D tentatively TRBD2 (6 bases). The TCR sequence derives from a woman aged 80 or over with active or convalescent COVID-19. The sample was peripheral blood. CDR3 amino acids: CSGGENNEQFF. CDR3 DNA: TGCAGCGGGGGAGAGAACAATGAGCAGTTCTTC.